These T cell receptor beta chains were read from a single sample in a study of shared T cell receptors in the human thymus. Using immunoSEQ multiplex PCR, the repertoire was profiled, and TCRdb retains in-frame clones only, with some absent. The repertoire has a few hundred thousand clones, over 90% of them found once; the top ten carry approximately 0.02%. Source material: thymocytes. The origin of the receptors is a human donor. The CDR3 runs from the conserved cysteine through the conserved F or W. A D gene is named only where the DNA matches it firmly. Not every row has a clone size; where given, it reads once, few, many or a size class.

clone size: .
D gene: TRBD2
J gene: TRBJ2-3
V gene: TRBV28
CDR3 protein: CASAPGTRFDTQYF
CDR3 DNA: TGTGCCAGCGCTCCCGGGACTAGGTTCGATACGCAGTATTTT

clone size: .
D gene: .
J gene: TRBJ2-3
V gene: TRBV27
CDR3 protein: CASSALSADTQYF
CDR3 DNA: TGTGCCAGCAGCGCTCTGAGCGCAGATACGCAGTATTTT

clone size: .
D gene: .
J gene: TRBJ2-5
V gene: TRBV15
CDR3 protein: CATKVQVVQGGETQYF
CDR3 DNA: TGTGCCACCAAAGTCCAGGTCGTGCAGGGGGGAGAGACCCAGTACTTC

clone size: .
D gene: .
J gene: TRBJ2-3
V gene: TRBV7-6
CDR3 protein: CASSLVGGDTDTQYF
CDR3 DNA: TGTGCCAGCAGCTTAGTGGGCGGGGACACAGATACGCAGTATTTT

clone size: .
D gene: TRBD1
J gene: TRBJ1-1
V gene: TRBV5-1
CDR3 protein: CASSLRRQGVVNTEAFF
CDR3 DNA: TGCGCCAGCAGCTTGAGGCGGCAGGGGGTCGTGAACACTGAAGCTTTCTTT

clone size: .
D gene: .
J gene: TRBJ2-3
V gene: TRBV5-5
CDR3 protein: CASSLDSRSTDTQYF
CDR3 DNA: TGTGCCAGCAGCTTAGACTCACGCAGCACAGATACGCAGTATTTT

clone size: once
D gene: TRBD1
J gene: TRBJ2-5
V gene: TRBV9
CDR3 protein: CASSVGRDRGQETQYF
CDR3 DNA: TGTGCCAGCAGCGTAGGGCGGGACAGGGGCCAAGAGACCCAGTACTTC

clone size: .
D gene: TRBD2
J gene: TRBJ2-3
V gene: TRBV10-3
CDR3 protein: CATDPSGTPLGTDTQYF
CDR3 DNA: TGTGCCACCGATCCTAGCGGGACCCCCCTCGGGACAGATACGCAGTATTTT

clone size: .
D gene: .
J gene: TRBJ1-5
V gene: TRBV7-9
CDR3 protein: CASSAWTDIDLSNQPQHF
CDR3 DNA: TGTGCCAGCAGCGCTTGGACGGACATCGACCTTAGCAATCAGCCCCAGCATTTT

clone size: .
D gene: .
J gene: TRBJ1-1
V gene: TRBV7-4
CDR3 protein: CASSLEGRTEAFF
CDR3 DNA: TGTGCCAGCAGCTTAGAGGGGAGAACTGAAGCTTTCTTT

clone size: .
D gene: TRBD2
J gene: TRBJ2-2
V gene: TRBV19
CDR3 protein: CATSGTSGKTNTGELFF
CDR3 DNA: TGTGCCACATCCGGGACTAGCGGAAAAACGAACACCGGGGAGCTGTTTTTT

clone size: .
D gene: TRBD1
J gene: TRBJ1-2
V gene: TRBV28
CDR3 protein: CASSLKAGTAIYGYTF
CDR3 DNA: TGTGCCAGCAGTCTAAAAGCCGGGACAGCAATTTATGGCTACACCTTC

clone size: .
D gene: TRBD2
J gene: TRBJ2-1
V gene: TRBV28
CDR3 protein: CASDKPGLADNEQFF
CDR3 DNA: TGTGCCAGCGATAAACCGGGACTAGCGGACAATGAGCAGTTCTTC

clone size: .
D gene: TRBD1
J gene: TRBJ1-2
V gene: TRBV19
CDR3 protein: CASSISLDRGRKGYTF
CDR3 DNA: TGTGCCAGTAGTATTAGCCTCGACAGGGGGCGGAAAGGCTACACCTTC

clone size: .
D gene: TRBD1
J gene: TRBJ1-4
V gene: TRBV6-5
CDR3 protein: CASSPTGSNEKLFF
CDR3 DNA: TGTGCCAGCAGTCCGACAGGGAGTAATGAAAAACTGTTTTTT

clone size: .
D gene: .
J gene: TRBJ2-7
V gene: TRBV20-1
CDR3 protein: CSPAWGEQYF
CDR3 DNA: TGCAGCCCCGCTTGGGGCGAGCAGTACTTC

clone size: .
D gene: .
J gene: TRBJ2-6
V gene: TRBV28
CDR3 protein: CASSLASSGANVLTF
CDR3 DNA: TGTGCCAGCAGTTTGGCTAGCTCTGGGGCCAACGTCCTGACTTTC

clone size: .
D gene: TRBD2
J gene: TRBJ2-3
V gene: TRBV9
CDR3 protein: CASSVVLAGGLTDTQYF
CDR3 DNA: TGTGCCAGCAGCGTAGTGCTAGCGGGAGGCCTCACAGATACGCAGTATTTT

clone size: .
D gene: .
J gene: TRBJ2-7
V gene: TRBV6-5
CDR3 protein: CASRGSRVREQYF
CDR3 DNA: TGTGCCAGCAGGGGGAGCCGGGTACGCGAGCAGTACTTC

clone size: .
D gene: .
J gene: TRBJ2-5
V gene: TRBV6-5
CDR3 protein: CASKGERETQYF
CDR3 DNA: TGTGCCAGCAAAGGGGAGCGGGAGACCCAGTACTTC

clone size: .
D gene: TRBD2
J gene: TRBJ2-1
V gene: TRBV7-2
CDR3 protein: CASSLRTSGRNEQFF
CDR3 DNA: TGTGCCAGCAGCTTGCGGACTAGCGGGAGGAATGAGCAGTTCTTC

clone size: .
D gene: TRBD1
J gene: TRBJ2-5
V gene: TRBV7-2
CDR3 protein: CASSFPDRGRETQYF
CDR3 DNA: TGTGCCAGCAGCTTCCCGGACAGGGGGCGAGAGACCCAGTACTTC

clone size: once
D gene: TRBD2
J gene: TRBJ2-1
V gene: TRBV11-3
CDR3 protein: CASSSGTRWTYNEQFF
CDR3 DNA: TGTGCCAGCAGCTCAGGGACTAGATGGACTTACAATGAGCAGTTCTTC

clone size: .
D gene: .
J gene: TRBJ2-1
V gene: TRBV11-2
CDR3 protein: CASSLGRGGPAGYNEQFF
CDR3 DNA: TGTGCCAGCAGCTTAGGTAGGGGCGGACCGGCCGGATACAATGAGCAGTTCTTC

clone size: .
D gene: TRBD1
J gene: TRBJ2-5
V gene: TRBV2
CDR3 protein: CASSSRTGLQETQYF
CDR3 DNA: TGTGCCAGCAGTTCAAGGACAGGGCTGCAAGAGACCCAGTACTTC

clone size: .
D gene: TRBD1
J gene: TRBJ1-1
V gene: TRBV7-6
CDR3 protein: CASSRGGQGANEAFF
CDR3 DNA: TGTGCCAGCAGCCGAGGGGGGCAGGGGGCCAATGAAGCTTTCTTT

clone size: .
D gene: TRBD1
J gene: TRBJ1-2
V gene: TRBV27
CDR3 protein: CASSFLQGVHGYTF
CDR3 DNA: TGTGCCAGCAGTTTCTTACAGGGGGTCCACGGCTACACCTTC

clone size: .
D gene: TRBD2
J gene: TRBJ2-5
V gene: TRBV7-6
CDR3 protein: CASSLAQTSGSLENQETQYF
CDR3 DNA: TGTGCCAGCAGCTTAGCGCAAACTAGCGGGAGTCTTGAGAACCAAGAGACCCAGTACTTC

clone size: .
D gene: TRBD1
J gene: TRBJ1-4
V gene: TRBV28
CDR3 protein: CASSGDRETNEKLFF
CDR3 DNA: TGTGCCAGCAGTGGGGACAGGGAAACTAATGAAAAACTGTTTTTT

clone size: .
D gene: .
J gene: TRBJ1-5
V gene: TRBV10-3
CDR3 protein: CAISESSVSNQPQHF
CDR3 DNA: TGTGCCATCAGTGAGTCGTCAGTTAGCAATCAGCCCCAGCATTTT

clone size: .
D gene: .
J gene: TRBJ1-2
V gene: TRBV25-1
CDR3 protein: CASSPDSHGYTF
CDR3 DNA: TGTGCCAGCAGTCCAGACAGTCATGGCTACACCTTC

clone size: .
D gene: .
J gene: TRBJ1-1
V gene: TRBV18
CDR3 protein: CASSSEGETEAFF
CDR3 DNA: TGTGCCAGCTCCTCGGAGGGGGAAACTGAAGCTTTCTTT

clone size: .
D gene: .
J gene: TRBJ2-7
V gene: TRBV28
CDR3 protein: CAMKGGDFYEQYF
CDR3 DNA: TGTGCCATGAAGGGGGGGGACTTCTACGAGCAGTACTTC

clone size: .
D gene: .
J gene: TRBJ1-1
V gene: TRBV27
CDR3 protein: CASSLRQGGTEAFF
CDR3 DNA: TGTGCCAGCAGTTTAAGGCAGGGAGGCACTGAAGCTTTCTTT

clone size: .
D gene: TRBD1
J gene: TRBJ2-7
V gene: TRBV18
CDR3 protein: CASSPGDRGREQYF
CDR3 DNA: TGTGCCAGCTCACCGGGGGACAGGGGGCGCGAGCAGTACTTC

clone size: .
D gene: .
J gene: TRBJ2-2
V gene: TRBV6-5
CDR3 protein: CASSYFTGNTGELFF
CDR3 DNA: TGTGCCAGCAGTTATTTCACAGGGAACACCGGGGAGCTGTTTTTT

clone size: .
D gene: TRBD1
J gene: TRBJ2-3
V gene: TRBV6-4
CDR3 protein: CASSEQGAGRGTDTQYF
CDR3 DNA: TGTGCCAGCAGTGAACAGGGGGCTGGGCGGGGCACAGATACGCAGTATTTT

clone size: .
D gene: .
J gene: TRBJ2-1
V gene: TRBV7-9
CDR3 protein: CASSLGWPIYNEQFF
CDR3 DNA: TGTGCCAGCAGCTTAGGGTGGCCAATTTACAATGAGCAGTTCTTC

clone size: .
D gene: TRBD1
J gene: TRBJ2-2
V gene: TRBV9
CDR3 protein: CASSVTGGHFLGELFF
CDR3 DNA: TGTGCCAGCAGCGTGACAGGGGGCCACTTTCTCGGGGAGCTGTTTTTT